This TCR beta chain was sequenced during a study of cytomegalovirus exposure and HLA in healthy donors. Looking at the study overall: The same platform was used for the 100 to 150 validation repertoires and the 650 to 800 first-cohort repertoires, a later analysis reported.

An approximately 130-subject validation cohort, separate from the approximately 610-subject first cohort, supplied the donors. Data came from immunoSEQ multiplex PCR; TCRdb stores just in-frame clones and leaves some out. The sample includes over 200,000 clones, around 91% of them seen just once. Germline-derived CDR1 and CDR2 are LNHNV and YYDKDF (reference sequence). Trimming pared 3 bases from V and 5 bases from J, leaving 10 bases between. The CDR3 is 14 amino acids. The chain employs TRBV15 and TRBJ2-2; possible D gene TRBD2, 5 bases. Input material: PBMCs. This clonotype was obtained from a woman aged 25 to 39 in good health and CMV-seronegative. The CDR3 DNA reads TGTGCCACCAGCAGTACGGAGGTGACCGGGGAGCTGTTTTTT. This translates into CATSSTEVTGELFF.